This TCR beta chain was retrieved from a study of blood T cell repertoires in COVID-19 (dated by TCRdb to 2020 to 2021). Notes on the research overall: Samples from collaborators originated in the United States, Italy and Spain and spanned both the acute and convalescent phases of COVID-19. The material from the prospective study consisted of cDNA or gDNA derived from T cells, B-cell-depleted T cells, or PBMCs. Deeply sampled blood TCRbeta repertoires from subjects exposed to, actively infected with, or recovered from COVID-19 were included in the dataset. The repertoires were released in a freely available public database intended as a resource for research on the immune response to SARS-CoV-2. The samples were drawn from the first 160 participants of the ongoing ImmuneRACE study and from roughly 1,300 subjects provided by 6 global collaborators. A de-identified subject ID, COVID-19 status, age in years and sex were almost always included in the sample metadata. Where available, HLA class I and class II types were taken from metadata supplied by the sample provider and were not determined by assay-based typing. Broad study findings and their caveats: The quantity of clinical and demographic metadata differed by source and by participant and was supplied without curation.

V and J are trimmed by 6 bases and 7 bases, and the gene matches miss 17 bases of the junction. From cysteine to phenylalanine, the CDR3 is 16 amino acids long. Only CDR3 DNA remains: 48 bases, in frame from the first base. CDR1 MDHEN and CDR2 SYDVKM were looked up in the germline V gene. Collaborating institutions collected whole blood in K2EDTA tubes following their own protocols. For TCRbeta analysis, collaborators shipped samples in one of three forms: frozen whole blood, isolated PBMCs, or DNA extracted from either of those sample types. As regards this clone: It has no known antigen specificity. No much larger clone is present one base from it, and per-base qualities are unavailable.

The immunoSEQ Assay, a bias-controlled multiplex PCR, was used to amplify TCRbeta CDR3 regions from genomic DNA. The authors' pipeline ran thus. Within the assay, amplification of reference gene primers was used to estimate how many nucleated cells each sample contained. To quantify the absolute abundance of each unique TCRbeta CDR3 rearrangement, sequence reads were collapsed and filtered. For each sample, productive Simpson clonality was calculated by taking the square root of Simpson's diversity index across productive rearrangements. In its TCRdb copy, this immuneACCESS table keeps in-frame sequences only and misses some clones. Where compared with another copy, unresolved V genes explain less than half of these, and the others have no known cause. That table furnishes V, J and clone size, whereas the DNA furnished D and trimming. Present in this sample are roughly 670,000 clones, 85% to 90% of which were seen just once. The ten largest make up about 0.26% of the sample.

This receptor was taken from a woman between 18 and 30 years old with acute or convalescent COVID-19. The sequenced sample consisted of peripheral blood. The chain joins TRBV28 to TRBJ2-5; 7 of the junction bases match TRBD1. The DNA sequence is as follows: TGTGCCAGCAGCCCCACAGGGGCCAACAAACCTAGGACCCAGTACTTC. Translated, it gives CASSPTGANKPRTQYF.